Shown below are 27 T cell receptor beta chains from a single sample sequenced in a study of regulatory T cells in long-lasting Graves disease. CDR3 regions were amplified by Arm-PCR using iRepertoire HTBI primers to build TCR beta libraries. TCRdb called the multiplex PCR reads again in MiXCR, with one record for every CDR3 protein. The table records about 620,000 distinct CDR3 sequences, around 17% of them present only once. The time point here: newly diagnosed GD, antithyroid drugs for less than 3 months. From RNA extracted from PBMCs, the TCR library was made. These same data were also listed under a study on T cells in Graves' hyperthyroidism and ophthalmopathy.

Sample: peripheral blood mononuclear cells (PBMCs), taken at new diagnosis, from a patient treated with antithyroid drugs. Receptor source: a young woman with Graves disease.

This clonotype was seen repeatedly, ten times or more. This chain links TRBV2 with TRBJ2-3, with a tentative D call TRBD2 (5 bases). Germline CDR1 reads SNHLY; CDR2 reads FYNNEI. Trimming took off 1 base at V and 5 bases at J, with 7 bases between the two ends. This CDR3 contains 13 residues. The CDR3 DNA reads TGTGCCAGCAGTGAAGGGGGAGAAGATACGCAGTATTTT. Its protein product is CASSEGGEDTQYF.

This clonotype has only a few counts. The chain employs TRBV19 and TRBJ2-2; D is possibly TRBD2 (5 bases). Germline V gives CDR1 LNHDA, CDR2 SQIVND (reference sequence). Deletions cut 6 bases from V and 0 bases from J, with 8 bases between. The CDR3 is 14 residues long. The CDR3 DNA reads as TGTGCCAGTAGGGCCGGGACGAACACCGGGGAGCTGTTTTTT. It translates to CASRAGTNTGELFF.

This clonotype was recorded many times. This rearrangement joins TRBV12-3 or TRBV12-4 to TRBJ1-6; 8 bases fit TRBD1. V lost 9 bases, J lost 5 bases, and 0 bases stayed unmatched. This CDR3 has 12 residues. Written as DNA, the CDR3 is TGTGCCAGGGGACAGGATAATTCACCCCTCCACTTT. Translation gives CARGQDNSPLHF.

Concerning this clonotype itself: One junction end does not reproduce the germline sequence, and a read error may be involved. The CDR3 nucleotides read TGTACCAGCAGTCCGCCTAGCGGGGAATACAATGAGCAGTTCTTC. Translating gives CTSSPPSGEYNEQFF. This chain joins TRBV7-8 and TRBJ2-1; the match to TRBD2 covers 9 bases. Germline V lookup: CDR1 SGHVS, CDR2 FQNEAQ. The length of the CDR3 is 15 residues.

The chain recombines TRBV6-5 with TRBJ1-3; tentatively, D is TRBD1 (6 bases). The CDR3 spans 18 residues. The germline CDR1 and CDR2 sequences are MNHEY and SVGAGI. The V gene lost 0 bases and the J gene lost 1 base, with 16 bases spanning the gap. The CDR3 region is CASSYSGAGAESGNTIYF. The CDR3 DNA follows: TGTGCCAGCAGTTACTCGGGGGCCGGGGCAGAGTCTGGAAACACCATATATTTT.

The CDR3 DNA reads as TGTGCCACCAGTGGCACCGACTATGGCTACACCTTC. This translates into CATSGTDYGYTF. J is TRBJ1-2 and V is TRBV24-1; D call uncertain. V shed 5 bases and J shed 3 bases, with 6 bases lying between them. The CDR3 runs to 12 residues. The germline gives CDR1 KGHDR, CDR2 SFDVKD.

A remark on this clonotype: A much larger clone sits a single nucleotide away, making a read error possible. V and J are TRBV6-5 and TRBJ2-7, with no clear D. This CDR3 has 12 residues. The V gene's germline CDR1 is MNHEY and CDR2 SVGAGI. The CDR3 reads CASSYYNYEQCF. CDR3 nucleotides: TGTGCCAGCAGTTACTATAACTACGAGCAGTGCTTC.

There are a few counts of this clonotype. The chain joins TRBV7-3 to TRBJ2-2; 10 bases agree with TRBD1. This CDR3 spans 16 amino acids. CDR1 is SGHTA, CDR2 FQGTGA, per germline. Losses at the gene ends were 5 bases for V and 5 bases for J; bases not matched to a gene: 8. CDR3 protein: CASSPRQGATTGELFF. The CDR3 DNA reads TGTGCCAGCAGCCCACGACAGGGGGCGACGACCGGGGAGCTGTTTTTT.

This clonotype was recorded many times. The V call is TRBV6-1, the J call TRBJ2-7; D might be TRBD2 (5 bases). Germline CDR1 MNHNS, CDR2 SASEGT. V lost 7 bases and J 5 bases, leaving 18 bases between the germline ends. The length of the CDR3 is 14 residues. The CDR3 here is CASTPPSWGDEQYF. Here the CDR3 DNA reads TGTGCCAGCACTCCGCCTAGTTGGGGAGACGAGCAGTACTTC.

Notes on this clonotype: A clone one base away is much larger, so this may be a read error. The chain recombines TRBV6-1 with TRBJ1-1, with D possibly TRBD1 on 6 matching bases. CDR3 length equals 15 residues. Trimming removed 7 bases at V and 7 bases at J, with 22 bases between. CDR1 is MNHNS and CDR2 is SASEGT in the germline V gene. CDR3 bases: TGTGCCAGCACCAAGGGGGGCAGGGGATCCGTTGAAGCTTTCTTT. Amino acid sequence: CASTKGGRGSVEAFF.

This clonotype turned up a few times. The chain has TRBV5-1 and TRBJ2-1; no firm D call. The CDR3 extends over 16 amino acids. Germline CDR1 reads SGHRS; CDR2 reads YFSETQ. The germline V and J ends were trimmed by 4 bases and 0 bases, with 14 bases remaining between them. The CDR3 DNA is TGCGCCAGCAGCGGCTACCCGAAGAGCTCCTACAATGAGCAGTTCTTC. Amino acids: CASSGYPKSSYNEQFF.

The rearrangement joins TRBV27 to TRBJ2-1; 12 nucleotides match TRBD2. Germline V gives CDR1 MNHEY, CDR2 SMNVEV (reference sequence). The V gene end was trimmed by 0 bases and the J gene end by 7 bases; junction bases not matched to a gene: 25. This CDR3 comprises 23 residues. The CDR3 sequence is CASSLSWVVPPGLAGVQGNEQFF. The CDR3 bases are TGTGCCAGCAGTTTATCTTGGGTGGTGCCTCCGGGACTAGCGGGCGTTCAGGGGAATGAGCAGTTCTTC.

The chain couples TRBV20-1 to TRBJ1-5; no firm D call. The CDR3 is 15 residues long. Per germline, CDR1 DFQATT and CDR2 SNEGSKA (reference sequence). The V gene lost 6 bases and the J gene lost 1 base, with 16 bases spanning the gap. CDR3 nucleotide sequence: TGCAGTGCCCAGCAGCCCGGTAGAAGCAATCAGCCCCAGCATTTT. Translating it yields CSAQQPGRSNQPQHF.

This CDR3 reads CASSLVVGSYEQYF. The CDR3 bases are TGCGCCAGCAGCTTGGTGGTGGGATCCTACGAGCAGTACTTC. This chain uses TRBV5-1 with TRBJ2-7; D remains ambiguous. This CDR3 is 14 amino acids long. Germline CDR1 is SGHRS and CDR2 is YFSETQ. Trimming left V 0 bases short and J 1 base short, with 8 bases between.

This clonotype occurred many times. V usage is TRBV28 and J usage is TRBJ2-1; the match to TRBD2 covers 14 bases. Germline CDR1 is MDHEN and CDR2 is SYDVKM. V was pared by 3 bases and J by 6 bases, with 7 bases of the junction left unmatched. CDR3 length: 17 residues. CDR3 nucleotides: TGTGCCAGCAGTTTGGGACTAGCGGGAGTCAGTCGCAATGAGCAGTTCTTC. It encodes CASSLGLAGVSRNEQFF.

This clonotype was detected ten times or more. The chain carries TRBV20-1 and TRBJ1-2, with D unresolved. V gave up 1 base and J gave up 0 bases, with 9 bases separating them. Germline V gives CDR1 DFQATT, CDR2 SNEGSKA (reference sequence). The length of the CDR3 is 14 residues. The CDR3 nucleotides read TGCAGTGCTAGAGTAACAGACGCTAACTATGGCTACACCTTC. Its translation: CSARVTDANYGYTF.

This clonotype was counted a few times. The chain recombines TRBV3-1 with TRBJ2-1, with D possibly being TRBD2 (6 bases). The CDR3 runs 15 residues. Trimming pared 6 bases from V and 7 bases from J, leaving 19 bases between. Germline V gene sequence: CDR1 LGHDT, CDR2 YNNKEL (reference sequence). The DNA for the CDR3 is TGTGCCAGCAGTTCTGGGACTCTACGATTAAATGAGCAGTTCTTC. Translating it yields CASSSGTLRLNEQFF.

This sequence joins TRBV7-2 and TRBJ2-5; D possibly uses TRBD1 or TRBD2 (6 bases each). The CDR3 is 15 residues long. Germline V CDR1 and CDR2: SGHTA, FQGNSA. Trimming pared 2 bases from V and 2 bases from J, leaving 12 bases between. The CDR3 spells CASSLSQGRQETQYF. In DNA form, the CDR3 reads TGTGCCAGCAGCTTAAGCCAGGGGAGGCAAGAGACCCAGTACTTC.

The chain recombines TRBV7-3 with TRBJ1-1; D possibly corresponds to TRBD1 (5 bases). Germline lookup yields CDR1 SGHTA and CDR2 FQGTGA. The germline V and J ends were trimmed by 3 bases and 7 bases, with 12 bases remaining between them. There are 13 residues in the CDR3. CDR3 protein: CASSFRQGIEAFF. The CDR3 region has the DNA TGTGCCAGCAGCTTCCGTCAGGGCATTGAAGCTTTCTTT.

This clonotype was counted once. The chain carries TRBV18 and TRBJ2-3; D call uncertain. The length of the CDR3 is 13 residues. Germline CDR1 is KGHSH and CDR2 is LQKENI. Trimming took 3 bases from V and 7 from J, leaving 11 bases between them. CDR3 in DNA: TGTGCCAGCTCACCCGTCGCGCTAAATACGCAGTATTTT. Amino acids: CASSPVALNTQYF.

Ten or more counts support this clonotype. The chain recombines TRBV7-9 with TRBJ1-4, with D possibly TRBD1 on 6 matching bases. The CDR3 consists of 15 residues. The V end lost 4 bases, the J end lost 3 bases, and 12 bases lay between the germline ends. CDR1 SEHNR and CDR2 FQNEAQ come from the germline V gene (reference sequence). The CDR3 reads CASSSMTGANEKLFF. CDR3 DNA: TGTGCCAGCAGCTCGATGACAGGTGCTAATGAAAAACTGTTTTTT.

This clonotype was detected a few times. A read error may be the cause here, since a much bigger clone is one base away. This chain connects TRBV20-1 to TRBJ2-5; the match to TRBD2 covers 10 bases. Germline assignment: CDR1 DFQATT and CDR2 SNEGSKA (reference sequence). The CDR3 totals 14 residues. The junction had 8 bases not matched to a gene; V was cut back by 5 bases and J by 5 bases. CDR3 residues: CSAFHTSGTETQYF. The CDR3 DNA sequence: TGCAGTGCTTTCCACACTAGCGGGACGGAGACCCAGTACTTC.

Many counts were recorded for this clonotype. The chain has TRBV28 and TRBJ2-7, with 8 bases identical to TRBD2. CDR3 length: 13 residues. Per germline, CDR1 MDHEN and CDR2 SYDVKM. Losses at the gene ends were 11 bases for V and 0 bases for J; bases not matched to a gene: 6. The CDR3 DNA is TGTGCCTCCAAGAGCGGGAGCTCCTACGAGCAGTACTTC. Amino acids: CASKSGSSYEQYF.

Ten or more counts support this clonotype. The V gene is TRBV28, the J gene TRBJ1-1; D unresolved. V lost 7 bases and J 1 base, leaving 10 bases between the germline ends. The CDR3 spans 13 residues. The germline V gene encodes CDR1 MDHEN and CDR2 SYDVKM. CDR3 amino acids: CASIVGANTEAFF. CDR3 DNA sequence: TGTGCCAGCATCGTGGGAGCGAACACTGAAGCTTTCTTT. The full variable domain, in which reference TRBV28 and TRBJ1-1 provide the parts outside the CDR3, is DVKVTQSSRYLVKRTGEKVFLECVQDMDHENMFWYRQDPGLGLRLIYFSYDVKMKEKGDIPEGYSVSREKKERFSLILESASTNQTSMYLCASIVGANTEAFFGQGTRLTVV.

The rearrangement links TRBV28 to TRBJ1-6; 7 positions agree with TRBD1. This CDR3 has 15 amino acids. Germline V gene sequence: CDR1 MDHEN, CDR2 SYDVKM. V shed 6 bases, J shed 9 bases, and the junction held 11 bases outside the gene matches. The CDR3 DNA reads as TGTGCCAGCAGCGGGGAAACAGGGGCCGGTTCACCCCTCCACTTT. Its translation: CASSGETGAGSPLHF.

This clonotype was counted a few times. The chain recombines TRBV6-5 with TRBJ1-4; no firm D call. CDR3 length: 14 residues. The V end lost 2 bases, the J end lost 10 bases, and 14 bases lay between the germline ends. Germline V gene sequence: CDR1 MNHEY, CDR2 SVGAGI. The CDR3 DNA reads TGTGCCAGCAGTTACGGTATCGACGAGGGAAAACTGTTTTTT. Translation: CASSYGIDEGKLFF.

V usage is TRBV4-1 and J usage is TRBJ2-3; perhaps TRBD2 as D (6 bases). Deletions cut 1 base from V and 4 bases from J, with 15 bases between. The CDR3 sequence is 16 residues long. Germline CDR1 reads MGHRA; CDR2 reads YSYEKL. The CDR3 spells CASSQVGPSGADTQYF. The CDR3 DNA follows: TGCGCCAGCAGCCAAGTTGGTCCGTCGGGGGCAGATACGCAGTATTTT.